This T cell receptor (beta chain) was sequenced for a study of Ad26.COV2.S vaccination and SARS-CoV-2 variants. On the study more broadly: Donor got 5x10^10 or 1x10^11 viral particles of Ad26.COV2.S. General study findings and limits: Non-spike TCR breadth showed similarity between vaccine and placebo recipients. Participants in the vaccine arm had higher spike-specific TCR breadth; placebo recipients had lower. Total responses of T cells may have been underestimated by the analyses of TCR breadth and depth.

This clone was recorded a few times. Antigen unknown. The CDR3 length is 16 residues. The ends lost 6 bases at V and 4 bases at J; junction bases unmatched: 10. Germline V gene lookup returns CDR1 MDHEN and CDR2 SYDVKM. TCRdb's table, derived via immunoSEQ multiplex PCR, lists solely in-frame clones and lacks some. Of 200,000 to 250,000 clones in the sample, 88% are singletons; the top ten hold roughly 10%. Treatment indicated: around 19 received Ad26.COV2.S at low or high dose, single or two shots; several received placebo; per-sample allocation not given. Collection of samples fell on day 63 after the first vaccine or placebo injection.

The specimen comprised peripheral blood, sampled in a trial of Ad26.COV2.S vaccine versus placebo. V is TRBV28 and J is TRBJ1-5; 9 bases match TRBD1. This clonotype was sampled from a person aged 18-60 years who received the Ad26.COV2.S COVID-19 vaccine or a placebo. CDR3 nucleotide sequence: TGTGCCAGCAGCCCGACAGGGGGAAGGAGGAATCAGCCCCAGCATTTT. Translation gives CASSPTGGRRNQPQHF.